This T cell receptor beta chain was recorded in a study of blood T cell repertoires in COVID-19. Study in general: Sites across the United States, Italy and Spain contributed samples from acute and convalescent COVID-19. In each case, the material was cDNA or gDNA derived from T cells, B-cell-depleted T cells, or PBMCs.

In the source study's methods: Estimation of nucleated cell counts relied on the amplification of reference gene primers. The table came from immunoSEQ multiplex PCR; TCRdb's copy has only in-frame clones and leaves some out. Clonal size and the V and J genes are those of that table, whereas D and trimming came from the DNA. The sample has roughly 70,000 clones; roughly 91% are singletons. This CDR3 is built from 16 residues. V was trimmed by 1 base and J by 3 bases, leaving 14 bases between them. The germline gives CDR1 SGHNT, CDR2 YENEEA. Input material: peripheral blood. The V call is TRBV11-3, the J call TRBJ2-3; perhaps TRBD2 as D (6 bases). The source of this sequence is a man in his fifties or sixties with acute or convalescent COVID-19. The CDR3 DNA reads as TGTGCCAGCAGCTTAGGTTCGGCAGGGACTACAGATACGCAGTATTTT. Its translation: CASSLGSAGTTDTQYF.